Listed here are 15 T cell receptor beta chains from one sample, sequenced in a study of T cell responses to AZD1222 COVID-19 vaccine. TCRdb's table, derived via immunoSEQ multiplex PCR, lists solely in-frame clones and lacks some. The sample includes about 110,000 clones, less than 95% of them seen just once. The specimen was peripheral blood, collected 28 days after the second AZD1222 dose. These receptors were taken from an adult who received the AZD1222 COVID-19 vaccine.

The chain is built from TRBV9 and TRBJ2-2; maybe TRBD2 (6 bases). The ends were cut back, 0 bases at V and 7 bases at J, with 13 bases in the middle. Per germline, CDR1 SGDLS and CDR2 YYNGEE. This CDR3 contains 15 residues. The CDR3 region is CASSVDRLRGGELFF. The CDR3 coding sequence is TGTGCCAGCAGCGTAGACCGACTGCGGGGCGGGGAGCTGTTTTTT.

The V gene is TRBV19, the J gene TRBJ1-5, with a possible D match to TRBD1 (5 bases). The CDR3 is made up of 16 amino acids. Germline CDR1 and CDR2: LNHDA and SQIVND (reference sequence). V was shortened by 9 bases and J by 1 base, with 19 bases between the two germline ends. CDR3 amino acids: CASLSQPGGSNQPQHF. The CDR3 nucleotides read TGTGCCAGCCTTAGTCAGCCCGGGGGAAGCAATCAGCCCCAGCATTTT.

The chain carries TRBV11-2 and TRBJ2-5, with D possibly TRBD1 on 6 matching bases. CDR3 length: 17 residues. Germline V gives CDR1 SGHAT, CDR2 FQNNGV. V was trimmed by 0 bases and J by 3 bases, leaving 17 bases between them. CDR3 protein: CASSLDLLRGRKETQYF. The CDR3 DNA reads TGTGCCAGCAGCTTAGATCTACTCAGGGGAAGAAAAGAGACCCAGTACTTC. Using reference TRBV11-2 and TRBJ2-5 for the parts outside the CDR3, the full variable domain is EAGVAQSPRYKIIEKRQSVAFWCNPISGHATLYWYQQILGQGPKLLIQFQNNGVVDDSQLPKDRFSAERLKGVDSTLKIQPAKLEDSAVYLCASSLDLLRGRKETQYFGPGTRLLVL.

The CDR3 nucleotides are TGTGCCAGCAGTTCGGGGGGGACCCAGTACTTC. It codes for CASSSGGTQYF. The rearrangement uses TRBV6-2 or TRBV6-3 and TRBJ2-5, with 7 nucleotides matching TRBD2. The germline V gene encodes CDR1 MNHEY and CDR2 SVGEGT. The V segment lost 4 bases and the J segment 7 bases; nucleotides outside the gene matches: 0. CDR3 length: 11 amino acids.

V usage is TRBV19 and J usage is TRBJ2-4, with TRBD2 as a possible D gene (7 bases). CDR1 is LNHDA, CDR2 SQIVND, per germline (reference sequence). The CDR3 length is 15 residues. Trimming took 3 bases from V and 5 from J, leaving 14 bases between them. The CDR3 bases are TGTGCCAGTAGTATTACCCTCGGGGGGCAAAACATTCAGTACTTC. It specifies CASSITLGGQNIQYF.

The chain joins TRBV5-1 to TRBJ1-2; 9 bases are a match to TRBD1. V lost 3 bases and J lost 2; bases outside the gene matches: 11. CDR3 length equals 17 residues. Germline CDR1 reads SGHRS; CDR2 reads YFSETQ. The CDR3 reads CASSSGTGPSANYGYTF. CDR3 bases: TGCGCCAGCAGCTCCGGGACAGGGCCATCGGCGAACTATGGCTACACCTTC.

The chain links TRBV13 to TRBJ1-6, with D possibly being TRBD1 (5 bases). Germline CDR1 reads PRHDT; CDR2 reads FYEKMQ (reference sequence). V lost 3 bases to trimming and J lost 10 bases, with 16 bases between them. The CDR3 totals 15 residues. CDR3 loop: CASSLQGLDGSPLHF. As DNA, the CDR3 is TGTGCCAGCAGCTTGCAGGGCCTCGATGGGTCACCCCTCCACTTT.

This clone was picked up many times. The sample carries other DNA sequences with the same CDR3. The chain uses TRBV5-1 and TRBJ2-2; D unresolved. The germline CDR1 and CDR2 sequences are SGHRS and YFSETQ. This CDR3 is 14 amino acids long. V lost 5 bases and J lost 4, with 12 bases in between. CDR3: CASSSGPTTGELFF. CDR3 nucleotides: TGCGCCAGCAGTTCAGGACCGACCACCGGGGAGCTGTTTTTT.

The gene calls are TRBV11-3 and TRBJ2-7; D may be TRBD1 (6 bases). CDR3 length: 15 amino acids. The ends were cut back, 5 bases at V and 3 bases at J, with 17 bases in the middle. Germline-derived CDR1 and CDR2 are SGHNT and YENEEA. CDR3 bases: TGTGCCAGCAGCAACCCTTTAGGGGGAGACTACGAGCAGTACTTC. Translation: CASSNPLGGDYEQYF. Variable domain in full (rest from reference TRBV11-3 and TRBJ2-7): EAGVVQSPRYKIIEKKQPVAFWCNPISGHNTLYWYLQNLGQGPELLIRYENEEAVDDSQLPKDRFSAERLKGVDSTLKIQPAELGDSAVYLCASSNPLGGDYEQYFGPGTRLTVT.

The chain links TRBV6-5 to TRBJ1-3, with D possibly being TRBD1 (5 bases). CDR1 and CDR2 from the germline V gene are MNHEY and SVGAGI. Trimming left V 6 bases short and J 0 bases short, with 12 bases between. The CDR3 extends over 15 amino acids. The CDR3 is CASSPQVLSGNTIYF. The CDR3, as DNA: TGTGCCAGCAGCCCACAGGTACTCTCTGGAAACACCATATATTTT.

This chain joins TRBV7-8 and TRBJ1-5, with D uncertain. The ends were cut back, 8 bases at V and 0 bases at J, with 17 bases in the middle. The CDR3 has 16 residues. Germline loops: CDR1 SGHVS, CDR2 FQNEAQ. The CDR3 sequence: CASRGGADPSNQPQHF. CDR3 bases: TGTGCCAGCCGAGGCGGCGCAGACCCTAGCAATCAGCCCCAGCATTTT. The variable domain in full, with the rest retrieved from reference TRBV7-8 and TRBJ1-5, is GAGVSQSPRYKVAKRGQDVALRCDPISGHVSLFWYQQALGQGPEFLTYFQNEAQLDKSGLPSDRFFAERPEGSVSTLKIQRTQQEDSAVYLCASRGGADPSNQPQHFGDGTRLSIL.

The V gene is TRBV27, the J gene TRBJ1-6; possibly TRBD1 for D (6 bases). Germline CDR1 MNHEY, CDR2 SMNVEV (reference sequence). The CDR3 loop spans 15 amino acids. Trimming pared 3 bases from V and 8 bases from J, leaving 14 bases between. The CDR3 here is CASSFGRTDYSPLHF. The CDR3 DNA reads TGTGCCAGCAGTTTTGGCCGGACAGATTATTCACCCCTCCACTTT.

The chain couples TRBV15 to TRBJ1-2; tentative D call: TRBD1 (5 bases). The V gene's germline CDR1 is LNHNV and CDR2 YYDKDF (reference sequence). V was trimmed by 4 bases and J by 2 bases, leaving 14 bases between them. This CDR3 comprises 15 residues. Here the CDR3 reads CATSTTGTANYGYTF. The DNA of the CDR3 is TGTGCCACCAGCACAACCGGGACGGCGAACTATGGCTACACCTTC.

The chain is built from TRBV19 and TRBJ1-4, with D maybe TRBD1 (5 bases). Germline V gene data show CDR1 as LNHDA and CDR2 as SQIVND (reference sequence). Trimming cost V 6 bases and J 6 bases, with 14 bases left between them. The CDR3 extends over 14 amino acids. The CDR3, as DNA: TGTGCCAGTAGAGCCGCCGGGGGGGATGAAAAACTGTTTTTT. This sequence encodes CASRAAGGDEKLFF. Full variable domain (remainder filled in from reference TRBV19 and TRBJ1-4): DGGITQSPKYLFRKEGQNVTLSCEQNLNHDAMYWYRQDPGQGLRLIYYSQIVNDFQKGDIAEGYSVSREKKESFPLTVTSAQKNPTAFYLCASRAAGGDEKLFFGSGTQLSVL.

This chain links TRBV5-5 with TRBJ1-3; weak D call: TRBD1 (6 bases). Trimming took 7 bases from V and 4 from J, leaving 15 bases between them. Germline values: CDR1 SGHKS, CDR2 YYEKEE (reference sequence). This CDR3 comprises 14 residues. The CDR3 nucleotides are TGTGCCAGCCCCGTGGGGGCTTCGGGAAACACCATATATTTT. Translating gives CASPVGASGNTIYF.